Sequencing of this TCR beta chain was carried out in a study of T-cell reconstitution after alpha-beta-depleted transplantation in children (dated by TCRdb to 2016 to 2017). In the study overall: Using TCR repertoire profiling, the study quantitatively followed how T-cell immune reconstitution unfolded in children after TCRalphabeta/CD19-depleted allogeneic hematopoietic cell transplantation. Study-level results and caveats: The apparently early alphabetaT-cell count recovery about two months after transplant was reportedly dependent on only several hundred rapidly expanded clones derived from non-depleted graft cells. In some patients, the high TCRbeta diversity seen at day 60 was put down to recipient T cells and intrathymic progenitors that had survived conditioning. Hyperexpanded clone frequencies declined over subsequent months; after one year, T-cell counts and TCRbeta diversity were mostly attributed to newly produced T cells.

Libraries were made using PCR. The listed sequencing device is Illumina HiSeq 2500. TCR libraries were prepared with molecular barcoding, using unique molecular identifiers to normalize TCRbeta repertoire quantification. TCRdb reanalyzed the raw reads on its own, using fastp at Q25 for trimming and MiXCR for clone calling, and kept in-frame beta chains. Rows matching on CDR3 protein sequence are summarized as one entry with the most common DNA and genes. This sample is represented by 700,000 to 950,000 distinct CDR3 sequences; approximately 15% of them were singletons. The biggest ten clones account for approximately 5% of the sample. This clonotype was counted a few times. There is no known antigen for this receptor. Within one base of it there is no much larger clone, and no base qualities were kept. The treatment or condition tag for this specimen amounts to: allogeneic hematopoietic cell transplantation with graft depleted of TCRalphabeta T cells and CD19 B cells. TCRalphabeta/CD19-depleted allogeneic hematopoietic cell grafts were given to the transplant recipients, all of whom were children.

Sequences were derived from PBMCs, mostly from graft donor cells, sampled 360 days after TCRalphabeta/CD19-depleted stem cell transplant. The TCR sequence derives from a male patient aged 10 to 17 who had a stem cell transplant for acute lymphoblastic leukemia, so the T cells may come from the graft donor.

In nucleotide form, the sequence is TGCGCCAGCAGCCCGGGAGGGACTAGCGGGAGTCAGAGGCAGTATTTT. Its protein product is CASSPGGTSGSQRQYF. This chain joins TRBV5-1 to TRBJ2-3; TRBD2 matches 14 bases in the middle. The germline V gene sets CDR1 to SGHRS and CDR2 to YFSETQ. From the cysteine up to the phenylalanine, the CDR3 has a length of 16 residues. Only the CDR3 part of the read is kept: 48 bases, read in frame from the first base. Ends trimmed: V by 4 bases, J by 11 bases; bases unmatched to a gene: 12.